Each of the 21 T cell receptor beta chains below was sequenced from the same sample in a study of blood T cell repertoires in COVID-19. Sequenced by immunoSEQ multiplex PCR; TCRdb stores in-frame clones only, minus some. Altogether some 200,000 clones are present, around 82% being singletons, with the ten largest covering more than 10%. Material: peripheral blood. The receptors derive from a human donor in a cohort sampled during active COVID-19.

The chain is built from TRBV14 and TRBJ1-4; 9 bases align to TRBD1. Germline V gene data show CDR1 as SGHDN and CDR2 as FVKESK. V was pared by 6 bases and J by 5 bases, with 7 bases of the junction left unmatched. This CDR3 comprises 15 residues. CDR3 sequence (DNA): TGTGCCAGCAGTCCGACCGGGACAGGGAATGAAAAACTGTTTTTT. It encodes CASSPTGTGNEKLFF.

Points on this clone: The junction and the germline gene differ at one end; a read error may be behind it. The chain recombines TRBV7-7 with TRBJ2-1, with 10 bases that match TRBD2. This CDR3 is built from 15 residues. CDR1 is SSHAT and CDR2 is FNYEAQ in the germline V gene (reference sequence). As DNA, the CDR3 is TGTGCTAGCAGCCGTCACCCTAGCGGGAGTTATGAGCAGTTCTTC. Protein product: CASSRHPSGSYEQFF. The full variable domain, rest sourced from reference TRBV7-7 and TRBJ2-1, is GAGVSQSPRYKVTKRGQDVTLRCDPISSHATLYWYQQALGQGPEFLTYFNYEAQPDKSGLPSDRFSAERPEGSISTLTIQRTEQRDSAMYRCASSRHPSGSYEQFFGPGTRLTVL.

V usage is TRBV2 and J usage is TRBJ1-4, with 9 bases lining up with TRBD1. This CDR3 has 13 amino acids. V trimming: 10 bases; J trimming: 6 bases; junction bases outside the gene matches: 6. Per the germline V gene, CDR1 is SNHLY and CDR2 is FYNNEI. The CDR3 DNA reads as TGTGCCACCAGCAGGGACAGGGATGAAAAACTGTTTTTT. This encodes CATSRDRDEKLFF.

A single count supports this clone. This chain's CDR3 is CASSVGRLDNSPLHF. The CDR3 DNA sequence: TGTGCCAGCAGCGTGGGGCGCTTGGATAATTCACCCCTCCACTTT. This chain joins TRBV9 and TRBJ1-6; D possibly corresponds to TRBD1 (5 bases). CDR3 length: 15 amino acids. The V and J ends lost 2 bases and 5 bases respectively, with 11 bases between them. Per germline, CDR1 SGDLS and CDR2 YYNGEE.

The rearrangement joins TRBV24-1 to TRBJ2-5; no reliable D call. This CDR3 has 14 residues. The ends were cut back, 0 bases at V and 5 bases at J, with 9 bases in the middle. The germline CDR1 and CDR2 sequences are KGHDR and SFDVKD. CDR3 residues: CATSDLGHGETQYF. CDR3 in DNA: TGTGCCACCAGTGATTTGGGTCACGGGGAGACCCAGTACTTC.

CDR3 in amino acids: CASSLQGGEDIQYF. As DNA, the CDR3 is TGTGCCAGCAGCTTACAGGGAGGGGAGGACATTCAGTACTTC. This chain connects TRBV7-3 to TRBJ2-4; 7 nucleotides agree with TRBD2. Germline-derived CDR1 and CDR2 are SGHTA and FQGTGA. The CDR3 is made up of 14 amino acids. Trimming at V came to 2 bases and at J to 8 bases, leaving 6 bases not matched to a gene.

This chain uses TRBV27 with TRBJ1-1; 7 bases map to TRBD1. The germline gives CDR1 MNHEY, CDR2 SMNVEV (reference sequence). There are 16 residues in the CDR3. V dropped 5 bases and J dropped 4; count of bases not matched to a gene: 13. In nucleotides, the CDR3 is TGTGCCAGCAGTAGTAGACAGGGTCGTTTAGTCACTGAAGCTTTCTTT. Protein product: CASSSRQGRLVTEAFF.

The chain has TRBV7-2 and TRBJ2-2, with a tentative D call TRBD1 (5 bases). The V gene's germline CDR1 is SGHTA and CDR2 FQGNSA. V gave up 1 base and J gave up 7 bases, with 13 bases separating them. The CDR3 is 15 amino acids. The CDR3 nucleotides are TGTGCCAGCAGCTTAGAGTGGGGCAAGGTCGGGGAGCTGTTTTTT. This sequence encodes CASSLEWGKVGELFF.

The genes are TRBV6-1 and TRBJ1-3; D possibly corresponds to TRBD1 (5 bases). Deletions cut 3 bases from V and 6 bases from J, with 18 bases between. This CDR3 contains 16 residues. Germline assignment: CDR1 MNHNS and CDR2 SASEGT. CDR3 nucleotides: TGTGCCAGCAGTGACCGGGCCAGGGAAGGGGTAAACACCATATATTTT. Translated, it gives CASSDRAREGVNTIYF.

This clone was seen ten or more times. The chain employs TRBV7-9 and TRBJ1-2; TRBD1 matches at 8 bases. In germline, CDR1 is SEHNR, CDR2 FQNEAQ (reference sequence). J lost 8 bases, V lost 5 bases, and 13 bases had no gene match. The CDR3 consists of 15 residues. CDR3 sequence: CASSTRQGMKGGYTF. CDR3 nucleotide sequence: TGTGCCAGCAGCACCCGACAGGGGATGAAAGGAGGCTACACCTTC.

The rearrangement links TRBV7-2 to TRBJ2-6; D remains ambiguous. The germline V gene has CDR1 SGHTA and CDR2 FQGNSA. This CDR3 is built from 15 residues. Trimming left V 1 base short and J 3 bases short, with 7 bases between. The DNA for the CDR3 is TGTGCCAGCAGCTTAGGTCCGTTTGGGGCCAACGTCCTGACTTTC. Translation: CASSLGPFGANVLTF.

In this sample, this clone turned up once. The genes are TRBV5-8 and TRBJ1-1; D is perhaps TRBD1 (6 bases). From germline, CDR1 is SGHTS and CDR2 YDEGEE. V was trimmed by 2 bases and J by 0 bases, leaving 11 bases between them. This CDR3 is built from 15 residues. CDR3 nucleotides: TGTGCCAGCAGCTTAGTTGGACAGTTGAACACTGAAGCTTTCTTT. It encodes CASSLVGQLNTEAFF.

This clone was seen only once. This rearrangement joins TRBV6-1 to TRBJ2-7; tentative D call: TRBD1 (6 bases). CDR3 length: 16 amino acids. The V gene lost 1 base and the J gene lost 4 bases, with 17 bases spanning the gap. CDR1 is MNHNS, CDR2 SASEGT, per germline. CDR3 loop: CASSEERSGVGYEQYF. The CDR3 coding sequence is TGTGCCAGCAGTGAAGAAAGGTCAGGGGTGGGATACGAGCAGTACTTC.

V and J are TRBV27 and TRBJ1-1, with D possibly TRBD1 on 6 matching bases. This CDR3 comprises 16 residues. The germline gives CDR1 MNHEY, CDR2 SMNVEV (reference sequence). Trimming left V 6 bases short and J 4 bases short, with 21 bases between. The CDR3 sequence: CASSLDIRGPSTEAFF. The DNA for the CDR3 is TGTGCCAGCAGCTTAGACATCAGGGGACCCAGCACTGAAGCTTTCTTT.

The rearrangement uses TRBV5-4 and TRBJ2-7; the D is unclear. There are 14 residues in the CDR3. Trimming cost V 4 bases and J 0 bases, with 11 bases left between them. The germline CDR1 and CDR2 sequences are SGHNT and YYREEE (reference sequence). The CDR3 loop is CASSPSYFSYEQYF. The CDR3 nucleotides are TGTGCCAGCAGCCCGTCATACTTCTCCTACGAGCAGTACTTC.

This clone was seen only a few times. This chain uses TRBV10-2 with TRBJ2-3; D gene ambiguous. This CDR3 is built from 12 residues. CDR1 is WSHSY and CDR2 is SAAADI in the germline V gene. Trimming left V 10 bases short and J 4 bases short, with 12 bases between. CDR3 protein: CATSFTADTQYF. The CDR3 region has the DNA TGCGCCACCAGCTTCACAGCAGATACGCAGTATTTT.

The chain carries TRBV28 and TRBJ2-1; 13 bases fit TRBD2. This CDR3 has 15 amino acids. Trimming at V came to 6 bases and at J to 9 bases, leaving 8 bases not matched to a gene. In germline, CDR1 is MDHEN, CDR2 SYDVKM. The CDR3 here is CASRLALAGGGEQFF. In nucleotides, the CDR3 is TGTGCCAGCAGGCTGGCACTAGCGGGAGGGGGTGAGCAGTTCTTC.

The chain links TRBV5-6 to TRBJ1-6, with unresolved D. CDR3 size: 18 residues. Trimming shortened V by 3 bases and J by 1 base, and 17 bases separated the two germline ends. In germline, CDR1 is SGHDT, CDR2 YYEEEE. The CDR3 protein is CASSSGNGFGSYNSPLHF. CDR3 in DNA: TGTGCCAGCAGCTCCGGTAATGGGTTCGGGTCCTATAATTCACCCCTCCACTTT.

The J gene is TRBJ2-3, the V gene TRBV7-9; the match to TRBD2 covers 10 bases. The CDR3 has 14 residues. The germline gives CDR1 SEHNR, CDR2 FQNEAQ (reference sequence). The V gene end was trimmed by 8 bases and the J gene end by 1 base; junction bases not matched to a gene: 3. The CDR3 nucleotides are TGTGCCAGCGGGGGGACTAGCGGCACAGATACGCAGTATTTT. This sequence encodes CASGGTSGTDTQYF.

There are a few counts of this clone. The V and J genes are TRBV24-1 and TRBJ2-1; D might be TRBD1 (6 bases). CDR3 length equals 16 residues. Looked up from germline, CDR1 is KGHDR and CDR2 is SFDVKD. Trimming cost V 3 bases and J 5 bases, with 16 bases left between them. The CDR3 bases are TGTGCCACCAGTGATGCAGGGGTCGAGACTAACAATGAGCAGTTCTTC. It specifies CATSDAGVETNNEQFF.

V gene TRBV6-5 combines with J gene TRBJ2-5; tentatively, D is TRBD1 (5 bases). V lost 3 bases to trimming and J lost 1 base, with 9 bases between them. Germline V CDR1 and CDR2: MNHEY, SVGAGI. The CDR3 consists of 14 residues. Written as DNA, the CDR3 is TGTGCCAGCAGTTATACAGGCACCCAAGAGACCCAGTACTTC. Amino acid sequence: CASSYTGTQETQYF.